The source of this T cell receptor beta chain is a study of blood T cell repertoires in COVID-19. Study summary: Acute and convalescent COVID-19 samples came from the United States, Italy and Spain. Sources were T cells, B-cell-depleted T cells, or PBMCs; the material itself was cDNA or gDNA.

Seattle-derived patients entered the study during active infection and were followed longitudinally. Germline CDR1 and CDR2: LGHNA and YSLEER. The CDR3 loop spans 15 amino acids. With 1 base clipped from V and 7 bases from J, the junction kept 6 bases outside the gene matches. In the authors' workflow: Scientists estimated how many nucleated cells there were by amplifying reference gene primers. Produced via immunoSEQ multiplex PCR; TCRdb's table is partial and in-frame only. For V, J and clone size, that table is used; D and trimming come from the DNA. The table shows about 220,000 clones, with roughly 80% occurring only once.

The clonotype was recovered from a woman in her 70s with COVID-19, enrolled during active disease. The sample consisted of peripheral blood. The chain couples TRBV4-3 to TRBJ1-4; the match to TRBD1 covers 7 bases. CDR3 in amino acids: CASSQGDQGGEKLFF. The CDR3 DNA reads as TGCGCCAGCAGCCAAGGGGATCAGGGGGGTGAAAAACTGTTTTTT.